The clone carrying this TCR beta chain was observed once. The CDR3 runs 15 residues. Unmatched junction bases numbered 3, after V lost 5 bases and J lost 0 bases. Germline CDR1 reads MGHRA; CDR2 reads YSYEKL. Naive CD8 cells lacked CD45RO and underwent positive selection for CCR7, leaving out terminally differentiated effector memory CD45RA+ cells. These data are taken from a study of shared clonotypes between healthy human individuals. The authors split each subset's genomic DNA evenly across several immunoSEQ plates. Measured with immunoSEQ multiplex PCR; TCRdb has only the in-frame clones, and not every one. The sample contains more than 500,000 clones, roughly 96% of which appear only once.

The sequenced sample was naive CD8+ T cells sorted from blood. The chain is built from TRBV4-1 and TRBJ2-3, with TRBD1 identical over 9 bases. This receptor was obtained from a young woman in good health. The DNA for the CDR3 is TGCGCCAGCAGCTACGGGACAGGGAGCACAGATACGCAGTATTTT. It yields the protein CASSYGTGSTDTQYF.